The 20 T cell receptor beta chains below come from one sample, sequenced in a study of cytomegalovirus exposure and HLA in healthy donors. In the PCR, 60 Vbeta and 13 Jbeta primers were used. The assay was immunoSEQ multiplex PCR, and TCRdb's table has in-frame clones only and misses some. The table shows approximately 160,000 clones, with approximately 85% occurring only once. Source material: PBMCs. The receptors come from a girl aged 2 to 9 in good health and CMV-seropositive.

The chain employs TRBV15 and TRBJ2-1; D is ambiguous. CDR3 size: 11 residues. Per the germline V gene, CDR1 is LNHNV and CDR2 is YYDKDF (reference sequence). Trimming pared 4 bases from V and 7 bases from J, leaving 5 bases between. The CDR3 bases are TGTGCCACCAGCAATAATAATGAGCAGTTCTTC. Translation: CATSNNNEQFF.

The V call is TRBV30, the J call TRBJ2-1; D is perhaps TRBD1 (6 bases). The CDR3 is 13 residues long. Per germline, CDR1 GTSNPN and CDR2 SVGIG (reference sequence). Trimming pared 0 bases from V and 3 bases from J, leaving 6 bases between. The CDR3 nucleotides read TGTGCCTGGAGTGTACAGGGCTACAATGAGCAGTTCTTC. This sequence encodes CAWSVQGYNEQFF.

V usage is TRBV28 and J usage is TRBJ1-4; weak D call: TRBD1 (5 bases). Germline assignment: CDR1 MDHEN and CDR2 SYDVKM. The CDR3 extends over 16 amino acids. Deletions cut 7 bases from V and 0 bases from J, with 15 bases between. CDR3 amino acids: CASKRGLSATNEKLFF. Here the CDR3 DNA reads TGTGCCAGCAAACGGGGACTTTCTGCAACTAATGAAAAACTGTTTTTT.

This clone was observed a single time. The chain recombines TRBV28 with TRBJ1-2; 10 bases match TRBD1. This CDR3 region has 16 residues. CDR1 and CDR2 (germline): MDHEN, SYDVKM. The V gene end was trimmed by 1 base and the J gene end by 2 bases; junction bases not matched to a gene: 4. The CDR3 reads CASSLSSTGGNYGYTF. For the CDR3, the DNA is TGTGCCAGCAGTTTATCATCGACAGGGGGCAACTATGGCTACACCTTC.

The chain couples TRBV5-1 to TRBJ2-7; 8 bases map to TRBD1. V was pared by 4 bases and J by 2 bases, with 5 bases of the junction left unmatched. The CDR3 length is 14 residues. Looked up from germline, CDR1 is SGHRS and CDR2 is YFSETQ. Here the CDR3 reads CASSIDRGAYEQYF. In DNA form, the CDR3 reads TGCGCCAGCAGCATCGACAGGGGTGCCTACGAGCAGTACTTC.

The gene calls are TRBV28 and TRBJ2-6, with D hard to call. The CDR3 sequence is 15 residues long. With 5 bases removed from V and 1 base from J, the gap between germline ends came to 9 bases. Germline V gene sequence: CDR1 MDHEN, CDR2 SYDVKM. The CDR3 loop is CASSAPRSGANVLTF. DNA for the CDR3: TGTGCCAGCAGTGCGCCTAGGTCTGGGGCCAACGTCCTGACTTTC. Supplemented by reference TRBV28 and TRBJ2-6, the full variable domain reads DVKVTQSSRYLVKRTGEKVFLECVQDMDHENMFWYRQDPGLGLRLIYFSYDVKMKEKGDIPEGYSVSREKKERFSLILESASTNQTSMYLCASSAPRSGANVLTFGAGSRLTVL.

CDR3 protein: CAWKSGRAKETQYF. CDR3 nucleotide sequence: TGTGCCTGGAAGAGCGGGAGGGCAAAAGAGACCCAGTACTTC. The V call is TRBV30, the J call TRBJ2-5; 10 positions match TRBD2. Trimming at V came to 4 bases and at J to 3 bases, leaving 5 bases not matched to a gene. The CDR3 spans 14 residues. Germline V gene data show CDR1 as GTSNPN and CDR2 as SVGIG (reference sequence).

The chain combines TRBV7-3 with TRBJ2-3; D gene uncertain. Trimming shortened V by 5 bases and J by 0 bases, and 12 bases separated the two germline ends. This CDR3 is built from 15 residues. Germline CDR1 and CDR2: SGHTA and FQGTGA. This CDR3 is CASSAVGTSTDTQYF. The CDR3 DNA reads TGTGCCAGCAGCGCCGTGGGCACTAGCACAGATACGCAGTATTTT.

The chain carries TRBV5-1 and TRBJ2-7, with D tentatively TRBD1 (6 bases). The germline gives CDR1 SGHRS, CDR2 YFSETQ. The CDR3 runs 15 residues. V dropped 5 bases and J dropped 4 bases, with 19 bases sitting between them. The CDR3 sequence is CASSFSALGGYEQYF. CDR3 nucleotides: TGCGCCAGCAGTTTTTCGGCCTTAGGGGGATACGAGCAGTACTTC.

This chain connects TRBV13 to TRBJ2-3; 14 positions agree with TRBD2. CDR3 size: 14 residues. Germline CDR1 is PRHDT and CDR2 is FYEKMQ (reference sequence). V was clipped by 5 bases and J by 13 bases; unmatched bases: 8. The CDR3 is CASSPGTSGGREYF. The CDR3 DNA is TGTGCCAGCAGCCCCGGGACTAGCGGGGGAAGAGAGTATTTT.

V gene TRBV7-8 combines with J gene TRBJ2-7; 9 nucleotides align to TRBD1. CDR3 length: 15 amino acids. Trimming removed 5 bases from V and 3 bases from J; junction bases left unmatched: 8. Germline V CDR1 and CDR2: SGHVS, FQNEAQ. The CDR3 nucleotides read TGTGCCAGCAGCCCTACAGGGGGCAGACGCTACGAGCAGTACTTC. This translates into CASSPTGGRRYEQYF.

The chain carries TRBV29-1 and TRBJ2-2; the match to TRBD2 covers 7 bases. The junction had 3 bases not matched to a gene; V was cut back by 2 bases and J by 6 bases. The germline gives CDR1 SQVTM, CDR2 ANQGSEA. The CDR3 totals 13 residues. The CDR3 spells CSVERGLSGELFF. CDR3 DNA: TGCAGCGTTGAAAGGGGACTATCCGGGGAGCTGTTTTTT.

This clone was seen more than once but under ten times. The chain recombines TRBV19 with TRBJ1-1, with 8 nucleotides matching TRBD1. In germline, CDR1 is LNHDA, CDR2 SQIVND (reference sequence). This CDR3 region has 14 residues. Trimming removed 8 bases from V and 0 bases from J; junction bases left unmatched: 5. The CDR3 nucleotides are TGTGCCAGTCAGGACAGGGACCTGAACACTGAAGCTTTCTTT. Residues: CASQDRDLNTEAFF.

Concerning this clone itself: Within the sample, other DNA sequences also encode this same CDR3. The gene calls are TRBV30 and TRBJ2-5; D is uncertain. The CDR3 is made up of 13 amino acids. V shed 0 bases and J shed 1 base, with 6 bases lying between them. Germline CDR1 is GTSNPN and CDR2 is SVGIG (reference sequence). The CDR3 reads CAWSVSLQETQYF. CDR3 nucleotide sequence: TGTGCCTGGAGTGTATCCCTCCAAGAGACCCAGTACTTC.

The chain uses TRBV19 and TRBJ1-2; D uncertain. V lost 5 bases and J 0 bases, leaving 7 bases between the germline ends. CDR1 LNHDA and CDR2 SQIVND come from the germline V gene (reference sequence). CDR3 length: 13 residues. As DNA, the CDR3 is TGTGCCAGTAGTCTCGAGGCTAACTATGGCTACACCTTC. Amino acids: CASSLEANYGYTF.

In the case of this clone: A read error is likely, as this CDR3 ends without the conserved phenylalanine or tryptophan. The chain recombines TRBV6-1 with TRBJ1-1, with D unresolved. CDR1 is MNHNS and CDR2 is SASEGT in the germline V gene. This CDR3 is built from 14 residues. V lost 2 bases and J 1 base, leaving 8 bases between the germline ends. CDR3 nucleotide sequence: TGTGCCAGCAGTGAACTCGCAGGGAACACTGAAGCTTTCTCT. Translation: CASSELAGNTEAFS.

The chain has TRBV15 and TRBJ1-1; 11 bases map to TRBD1. V lost 1 base, J lost 4 bases, and 5 bases stayed unmatched. Germline V CDR1 and CDR2: LNHNV, YYDKDF (reference sequence). There are 16 residues in the CDR3. The CDR3 coding sequence is TGTGCCACCAGCAGAGGGACAGGGGGCCTTGGCACTGAAGCTTTCTTT. Protein: CATSRGTGGLGTEAFF.

This rearrangement joins TRBV10-3 to TRBJ2-1, with TRBD2 matching 14 bases. The germline gives CDR1 ENHRY, CDR2 SYGVKD. J lost 8 bases, V lost 6 bases, and 6 bases had no gene match. The CDR3 runs to 15 residues. This CDR3 is CAISTPGLAGDEQFF. The CDR3 DNA sequence: TGTGCCATCAGCACCCCGGGACTAGCGGGAGATGAGCAGTTCTTC.

Here the CDR3 reads CAWRGQETQYF. The CDR3 DNA is TGTGCCTGGCGAGGCCAAGAGACCCAGTACTTC. The genes are TRBV30 and TRBJ2-5, with no clear D. The germline V gene encodes CDR1 GTSNPN and CDR2 SVGIG (reference sequence). This CDR3 is built from 11 residues. The V end lost 5 bases, the J end lost 1 base, and 5 bases lay between the germline ends.

The genes are TRBV6-5 and TRBJ2-1; no reliable D call. V was cut by 8 bases and J by 3 bases, with 8 bases left in between. The CDR3 is 12 residues long. CDR1 is MNHEY and CDR2 is SVGAGI in the germline V gene. DNA for the CDR3: TGTGCCAGCGGCGGTATCTACAATGAGCAGTTCTTC. The encoded protein is CASGGIYNEQFF.